This T cell receptor beta chain was documented in a study of blood T cells in healthy people across ages. In the study overall: When template switching was applied, about one barcoded beta molecule was captured per two T cells.

The table lists this clonotype with a few counts. Donors ranged from roughly 6 to 90 years old and were healthy Caucasians in Russia. A second PCR of about 7 to 12 cycles used a sample-barcoded 5' primer and a J-beta primer mix. TCRdb ran MiXCR on the 5' RACE reads and lists one entry per CDR3 protein. The table lists hundreds of thousands of distinct CDR3 sequences, 44% of them singletons. The CDR3 totals 19 residues. Germline-derived CDR1 and CDR2 are MDHEN and SYDVKM. After removal of 0 bases from V and 0 bases from J, the junction contained 10 bases not matched to a gene. The chain combines TRBV28 with TRBJ1-1; 10 bases align to TRBD1. The receptor was derived from a man in his sixties in good health. Sequenced sample: blood. The DNA for the CDR3 is TGTGCCAGCAGTTTATGGCCCGGGACAGGGGATTTGATGAACACTGAAGCTTTCTTT. Translating it yields CASSLWPGTGDLMNTEAFF.